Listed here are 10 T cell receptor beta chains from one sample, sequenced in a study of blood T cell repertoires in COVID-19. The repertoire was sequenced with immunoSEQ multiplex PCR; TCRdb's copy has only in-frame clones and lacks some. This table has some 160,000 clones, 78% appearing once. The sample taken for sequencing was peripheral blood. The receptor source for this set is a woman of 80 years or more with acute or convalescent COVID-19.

This CDR3 reads CASSLWQGSSYEQYF. CDR3 DNA sequence: TGTGCCAGCAGCTTATGGCAGGGGAGCTCCTACGAGCAGTACTTC. V is TRBV7-8 and J is TRBJ2-7, with a weak D call TRBD1 (6 bases). The CDR3 runs to 15 residues. Germline V lookup: CDR1 SGHVS, CDR2 FQNEAQ. The V end was cut by 2 bases, the J end by 0 bases, with 11 bases between.

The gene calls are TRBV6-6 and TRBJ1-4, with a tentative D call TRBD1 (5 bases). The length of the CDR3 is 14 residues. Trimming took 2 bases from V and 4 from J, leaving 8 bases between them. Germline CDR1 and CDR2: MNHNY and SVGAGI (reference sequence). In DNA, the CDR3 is TGTGCCAGCAGTTACGGGGGGAGTAATGAAAAACTGTTTTTT. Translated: CASSYGGSNEKLFF.

The CDR3 nucleotides read TGTGCCTGGAGTGGGCAGGGGGCTGAAGCTTTCTTT. Protein product: CAWSGQGAEAFF. The V and J genes are TRBV30 and TRBJ1-1; 7 bases are shared with TRBD1. The CDR3 is made up of 12 amino acids. Trimming removed 1 base from V and 6 bases from J; junction bases left unmatched: 2. In germline, CDR1 is GTSNPN, CDR2 SVGIG (reference sequence).

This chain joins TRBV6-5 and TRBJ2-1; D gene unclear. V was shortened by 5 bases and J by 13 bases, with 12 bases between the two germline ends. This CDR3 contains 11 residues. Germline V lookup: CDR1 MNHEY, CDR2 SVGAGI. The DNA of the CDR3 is TGTGCCAGCAGTAGTATAGAGCCCCAGTTCTTC. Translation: CASSSIEPQFF.

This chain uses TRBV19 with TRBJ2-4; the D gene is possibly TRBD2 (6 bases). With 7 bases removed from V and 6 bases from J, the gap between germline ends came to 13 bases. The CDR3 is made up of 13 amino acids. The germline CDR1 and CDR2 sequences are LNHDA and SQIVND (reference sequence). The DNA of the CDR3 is TGTGCCAGTATGGGGACTGGGGGAAACATTCAGTACTTC. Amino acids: CASMGTGGNIQYF.

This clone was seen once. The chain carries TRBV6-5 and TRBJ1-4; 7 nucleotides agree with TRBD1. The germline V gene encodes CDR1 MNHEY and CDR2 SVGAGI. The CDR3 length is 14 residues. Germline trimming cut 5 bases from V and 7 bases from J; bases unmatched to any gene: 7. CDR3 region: CASSHKGAREKLFF. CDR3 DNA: TGTGCCAGCAGTCATAAGGGGGCGCGTGAAAAACTGTTTTTT.

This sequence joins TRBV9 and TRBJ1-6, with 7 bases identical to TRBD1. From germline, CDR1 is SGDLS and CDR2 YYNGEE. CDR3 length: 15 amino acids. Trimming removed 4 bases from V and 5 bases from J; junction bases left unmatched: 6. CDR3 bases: TGTGCCAGCAGCCCCACCGGGACAGATAATTCACCCCTCCACTTT. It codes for CASSPTGTDNSPLHF.

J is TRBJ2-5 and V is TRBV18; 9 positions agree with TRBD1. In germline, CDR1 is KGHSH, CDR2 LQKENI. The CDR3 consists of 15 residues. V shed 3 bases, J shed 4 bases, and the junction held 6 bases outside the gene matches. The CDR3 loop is CASSPGQGSRETQYF. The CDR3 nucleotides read TGTGCCAGCTCACCGGGACAGGGATCGCGAGAGACCCAGTACTTC.

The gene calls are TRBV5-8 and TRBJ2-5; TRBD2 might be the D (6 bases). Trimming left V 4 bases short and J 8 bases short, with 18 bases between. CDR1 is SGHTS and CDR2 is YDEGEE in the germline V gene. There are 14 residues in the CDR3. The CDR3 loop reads CASSPGTPGGTQYF. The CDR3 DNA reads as TGTGCCAGCAGCCCCGGGACTCCTGGCGGTACCCAGTACTTC. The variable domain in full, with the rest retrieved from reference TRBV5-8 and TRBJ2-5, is EAGVTQSPTHLIKTRGQQATLRCSPISGHTSVYWYQQALGLGLQFLLWYDEGEERNRGNFPPRFSGRQFPNYSSELNVNALELEDSALYLCASSPGTPGGTQYFGPGTRLLVL.

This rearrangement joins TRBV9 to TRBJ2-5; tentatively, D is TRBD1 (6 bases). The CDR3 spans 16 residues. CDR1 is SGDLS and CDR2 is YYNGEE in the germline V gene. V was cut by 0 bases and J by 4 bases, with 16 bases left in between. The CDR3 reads CASSVAPRGSGETQYF. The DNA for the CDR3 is TGTGCCAGCAGCGTAGCTCCCAGGGGAAGCGGAGAGACCCAGTACTTC.